Included here is one T cell receptor beta chain sequence, with context. Here immunoSEQ multiplex PCR was the method, and the copy in TCRdb shows in-frame clones only, minus some. This repertoire shows under 35,000 clones, approximately 90% found once; its top ten account for 5.4%. This entry is derived from a study of blood T cell repertoires in COVID-19. This CDR3 is 17 amino acids long. Germline CDR1 MGHRA, CDR2 YSYEKL. Trimming pared 2 bases from V and 8 bases from J, leaving 21 bases between. V and J are TRBV4-1 and TRBJ1-4; a possible D gene is TRBD1 (5 bases). Sequenced sample: peripheral blood. This sequence originates from a human donor in a cohort sampled during active COVID-19. CDR3 DNA sequence: TGCGCCAGCAGCCAACAAAAGTCCCCCGGGGAGGGGGAAAAACTGTTTTTT. Its protein is CASSQQKSPGEGEKLFF.